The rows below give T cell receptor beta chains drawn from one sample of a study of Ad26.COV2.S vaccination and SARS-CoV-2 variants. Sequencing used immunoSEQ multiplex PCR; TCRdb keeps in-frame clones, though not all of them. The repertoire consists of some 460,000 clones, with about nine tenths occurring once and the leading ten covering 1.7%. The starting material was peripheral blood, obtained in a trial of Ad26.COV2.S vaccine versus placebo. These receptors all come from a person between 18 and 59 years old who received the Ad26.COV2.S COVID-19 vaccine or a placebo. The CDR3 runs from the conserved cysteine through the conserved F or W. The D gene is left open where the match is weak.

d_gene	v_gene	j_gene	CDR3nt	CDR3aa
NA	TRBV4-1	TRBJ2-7	TGCGCCAGCAGCCAAGGGAGCGGAACGAGCTCCTACGAGCAGTACTTC	CASSQGSGTSSYEQYF
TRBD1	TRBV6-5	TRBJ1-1	TGTGCCAGCAGTTACCAGGACAGGACTGAAGCTTTCTTT	CASSYQDRTEAFF
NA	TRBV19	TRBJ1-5	TGTGCCAGTAGTTCAGGTTTGAATCAGCCCCAGCATTTT	CASSSGLNQPQHF
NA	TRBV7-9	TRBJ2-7	TGTGCCAGCAGCTCGATGTTAGGGGGAATGAGCGAGCAGTACTTC	CASSSMLGGMSEQYF
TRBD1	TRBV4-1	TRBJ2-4	TGCGCCAGCAGCCAGCCGGGACAGTCAAACATTCAGTACTTC	CASSQPGQSNIQYF
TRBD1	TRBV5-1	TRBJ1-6	TGCGCCAGCAGCTTACAAACAGGGGCACCCCTCCACTTT	CASSLQTGAPLHF
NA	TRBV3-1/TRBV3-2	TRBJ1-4	TGTGCCAGCACCGACCGGGGGGCTGGTGAAAAACTGTTTTTT	CASTDRGAGEKLFF
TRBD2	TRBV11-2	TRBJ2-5	TGTGCCAGCAGCTCTGGGACTAGGTCGGGACAAGAGACCCAGTACTTC	CASSSGTRSGQETQYF
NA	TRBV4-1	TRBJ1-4	TGCGCCAGCAGCCACCTAACAGGGAAGGAGGAAAAACTGTTTTTT	CASSHLTGKEEKLFF
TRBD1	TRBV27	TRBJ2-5	TGTGCCAGCAGTTTATCCGGGGGACAGGGGAGGTACTTC	CASSLSGGQGRYF
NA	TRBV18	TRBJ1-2	TGTGCCAGCTCACCACCGGAAGTTATCTATGGCTACACCTTC	CASSPPEVIYGYTF
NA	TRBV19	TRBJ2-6	TGTGCCAGTAGCCGTGGGGGGCCGAACTCTGGGGCCAACGTCCTGACTTTC	CASSRGGPNSGANVLTF
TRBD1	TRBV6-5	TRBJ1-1	TGTGCCAGCAGGGGGACAGAGGTTGAAGCTTTCTTT	CASRGTEVEAFF
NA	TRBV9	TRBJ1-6	TGTGCCAGCAGCGCGGACAGTCAACCCTATAATTCACCCCTCCACTTT	CASSADSQPYNSPLHF
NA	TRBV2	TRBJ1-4	TGTGCCAGCAGCCGGAGTAATGAAAAACTGTTTTTT	CASSRSNEKLFF
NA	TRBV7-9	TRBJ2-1	TGTGCCAGCAGCTTACGTGACCGGGCCCCAATCCCCAGTGAGCAGTTCTTC	CASSLRDRAPIPSEQFF
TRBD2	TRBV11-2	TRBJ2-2	TGTGCCAGCAGCTTAGCGGGAGGTCTAGCTGGTGGGGAGCTGTTTTTT	CASSLAGGLAGGELFF
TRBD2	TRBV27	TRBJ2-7	TGTGCCAGCAGTGCTACTAGCGGGGGGGAAGAGCAGTACTTC	CASSATSGGEEQYF
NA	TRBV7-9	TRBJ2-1	TGTGCCAGCAGCTTAGAGGGGAGTGGGGTCTTC	CASSLEGSGVF
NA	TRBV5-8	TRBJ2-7	TGTGCCAGCAGCTTGGGGGGGATGGCCTACGAGCAGTACTTC	CASSLGGMAYEQYF
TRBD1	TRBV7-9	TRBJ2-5	TGTGCCAGCAGCTCCTTACAGGGGATTAAGACCCAGTACTTC	CASSSLQGIKTQYF
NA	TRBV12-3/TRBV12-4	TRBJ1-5	TGTGCCAGCATGGGATATAGCAATCAGCCCCAGCATTTT	CASMGYSNQPQHF
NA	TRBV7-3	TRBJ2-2	TGTGCCAGCAGCTTAACGTTTCCCGGGGTGAGCACCGGGGAGCTGTTTTTT	CASSLTFPGVSTGELFF
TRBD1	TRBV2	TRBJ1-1	TGTGCCAGCACCCGACCACCGGGACAGGGAGCTTTCTTT	CASTRPPGQGAFF
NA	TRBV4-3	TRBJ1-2	TGCGCCAGCAGCCAAGCAGGGGTTGGGAGCTACACCTTC	CASSQAGVGSYTF